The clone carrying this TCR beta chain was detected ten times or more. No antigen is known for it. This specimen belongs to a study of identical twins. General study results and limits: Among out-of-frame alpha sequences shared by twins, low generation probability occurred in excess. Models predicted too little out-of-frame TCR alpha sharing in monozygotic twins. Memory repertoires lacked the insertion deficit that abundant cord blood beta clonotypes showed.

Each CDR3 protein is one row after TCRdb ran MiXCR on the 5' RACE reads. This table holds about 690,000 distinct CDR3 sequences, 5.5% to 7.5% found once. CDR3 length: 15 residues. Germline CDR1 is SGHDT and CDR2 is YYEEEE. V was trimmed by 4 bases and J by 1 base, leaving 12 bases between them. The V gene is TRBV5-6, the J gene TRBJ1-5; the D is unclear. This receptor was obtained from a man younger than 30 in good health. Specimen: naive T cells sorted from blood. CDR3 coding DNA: TGTGCCAGCAGCGGATTACGGGAGAGCAATCAGCCCCAGCATTTT. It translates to CASSGLRESNQPQHF.